This T cell receptor (beta chain) emerged from a study of cytomegalovirus exposure and HLA in healthy donors. Findings and limits, study-wide: Several top significant clusters appeared, in a later analysis, to be linked to common viral pathogens. Later analysis identified about 18,000 TCR beta sequences associated with HLA alleles, using a false discovery rate threshold of 0.05. The sole available immune exposure information was CMV serostatus. Earlier analysis looked at TCR beta V segments, and most were productive about 87% or about 30% of the time.

PCR primers comprised 60 Vbeta and 13 Jbeta primers. The table came from immunoSEQ multiplex PCR; TCRdb's copy has only in-frame clones and leaves some out. Counted here are under 200,000 clones, about 81% occurring once; the ten biggest clones make up approximately 2%. Concerning this clone: Its antigen is unknown.

J lost 2 bases, V lost 6 bases, and 10 bases had no gene match. This CDR3 comprises 18 residues. CDR1 is WSHSY, CDR2 SAAADI, per germline. Sequenced sample: PBMCs. The sequence was obtained from a woman between 18 and 29 years old in good health and CMV-seronegative. The rearrangement uses TRBV10-2 and TRBJ2-1; 13 bases map to TRBD2. The CDR3: CASSNSGLAGATYNEQFF. For the CDR3, the DNA is TGCGCCAGCAGCAATTCTGGACTAGCGGGGGCGACCTACAATGAGCAGTTCTTC.